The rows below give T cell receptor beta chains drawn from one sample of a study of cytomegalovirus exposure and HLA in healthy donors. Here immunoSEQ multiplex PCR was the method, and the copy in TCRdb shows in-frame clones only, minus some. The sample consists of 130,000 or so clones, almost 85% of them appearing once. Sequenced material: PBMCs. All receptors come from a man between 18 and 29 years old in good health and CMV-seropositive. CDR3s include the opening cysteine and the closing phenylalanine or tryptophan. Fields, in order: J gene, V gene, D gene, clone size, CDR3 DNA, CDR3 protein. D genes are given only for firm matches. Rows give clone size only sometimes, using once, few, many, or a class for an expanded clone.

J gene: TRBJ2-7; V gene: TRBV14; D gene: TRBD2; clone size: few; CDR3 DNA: TGTGCCAGCAGCCAAGCTCCGGGACTAGCGGCCACCTACGAGCAGTACTTC; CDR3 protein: CASSQAPGLAATYEQYF
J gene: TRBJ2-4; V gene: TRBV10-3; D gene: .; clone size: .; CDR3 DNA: TGTGCCATCATCACGACAGGACTAGCCAAAAACATTCAGTACTTC; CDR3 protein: CAIITTGLAKNIQYF
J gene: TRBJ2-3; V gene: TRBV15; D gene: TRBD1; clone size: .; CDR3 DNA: TGTGCCACCAGCACAGACAGGGTGACAGATACGCAGTATTTT; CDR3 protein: CATSTDRVTDTQYF
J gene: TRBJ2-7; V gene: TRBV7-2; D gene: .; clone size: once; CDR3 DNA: TGTGCCAGCAGCTTAGCCTCCCTCTCCTACGAGCAGTACTTC; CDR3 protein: CASSLASLSYEQYF
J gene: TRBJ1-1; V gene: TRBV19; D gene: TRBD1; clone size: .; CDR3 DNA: TGTGCCAGTAGAACCTCCGGGACAGCACGCCGAACAGCTTTCTTT; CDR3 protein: CASRTSGTARRTAFF
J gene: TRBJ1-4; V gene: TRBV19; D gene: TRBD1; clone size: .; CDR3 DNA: TGTGCCAGTAGTAATGAGGACAGGGAATCGGCTAATGAAAAACTGTTTTTT; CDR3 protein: CASSNEDRESANEKLFF
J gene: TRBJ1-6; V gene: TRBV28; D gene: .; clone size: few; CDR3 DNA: TGTGCCACCGTTGGTACGGCGCGGTATGCACCCCTCCACTTT; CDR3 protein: CATVGTARYAPLHF
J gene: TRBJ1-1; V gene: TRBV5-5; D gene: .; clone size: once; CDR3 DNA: TGTGCCAGCATGAAGGACACAATGAACACTGAAGCTTTCTTT; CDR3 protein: CASMKDTMNTEAFF
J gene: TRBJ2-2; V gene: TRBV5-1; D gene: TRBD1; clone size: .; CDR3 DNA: TGCGCCAGCAGCTTCCGGGACAGGGGAACCGGGGAGCTGTTTTTT; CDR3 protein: CASSFRDRGTGELFF
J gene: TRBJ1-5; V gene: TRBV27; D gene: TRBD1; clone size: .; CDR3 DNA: TGTGCCAGCAGTTTTCTCGCTACAGGGGATCAGCCCCAGCATTTT; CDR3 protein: CASSFLATGDQPQHF
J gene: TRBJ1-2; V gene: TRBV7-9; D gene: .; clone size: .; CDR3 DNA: TGTTCCAGCAGCTTTATCCGCTTTATGGGAGACTATGGCTACACCTTC; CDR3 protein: CSSSFIRFMGDYGYTF
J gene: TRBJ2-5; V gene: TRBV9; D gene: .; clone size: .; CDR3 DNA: TGTGCCAGCAGCGTAGAGTGGGCGGAGACCCAGTACTTC; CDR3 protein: CASSVEWAETQYF
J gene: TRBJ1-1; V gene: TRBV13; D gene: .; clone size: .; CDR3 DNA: TGTGCCAGCAGCTTAGGCGAGAAATATGAAGCTTTCTTT; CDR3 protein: CASSLGEKYEAFF
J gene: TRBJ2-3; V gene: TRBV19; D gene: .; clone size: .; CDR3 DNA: TGTGCCAGTACTTTGGCAGGCACAGATACGCAGTATTTT; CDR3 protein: CASTLAGTDTQYF
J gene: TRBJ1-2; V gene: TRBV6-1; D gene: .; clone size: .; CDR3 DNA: TGTGCCAGCAGACTAAAAGGAGACTATGGCTACACCTTC; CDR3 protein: CASRLKGDYGYTF
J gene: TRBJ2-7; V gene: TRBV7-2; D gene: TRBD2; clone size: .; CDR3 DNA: TGTGCCAGCAGCCCGCTCGGGACTAGCGGACACTACGAGCAGTACTTC; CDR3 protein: CASSPLGTSGHYEQYF